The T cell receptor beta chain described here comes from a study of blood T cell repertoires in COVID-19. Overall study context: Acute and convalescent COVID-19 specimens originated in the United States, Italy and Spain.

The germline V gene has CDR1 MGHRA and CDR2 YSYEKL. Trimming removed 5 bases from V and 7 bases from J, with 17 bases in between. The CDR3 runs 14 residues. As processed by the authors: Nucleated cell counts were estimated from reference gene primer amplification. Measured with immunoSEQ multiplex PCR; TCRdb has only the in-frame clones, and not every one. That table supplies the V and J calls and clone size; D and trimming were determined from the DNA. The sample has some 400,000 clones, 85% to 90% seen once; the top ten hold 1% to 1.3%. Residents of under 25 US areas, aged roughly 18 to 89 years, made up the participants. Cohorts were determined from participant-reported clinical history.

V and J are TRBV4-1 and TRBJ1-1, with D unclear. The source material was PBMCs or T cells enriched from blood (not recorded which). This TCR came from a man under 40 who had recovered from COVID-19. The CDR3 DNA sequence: TGCGCCAGCAGCGAACTAAGAGGCCTTGGTGAAGCTTTCTTT. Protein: CASSELRGLGEAFF.